The 17 T cell receptor beta chains given below trace back to one sample, sequenced in a study of T-cell reconstitution after alpha-beta-depleted transplantation in children. Unique molecular identifiers were incorporated into the prepared TCRbeta library. TCRdb called the PCR reads again in MiXCR, with one record for every CDR3 protein. The sample lists about 610,000 distinct CDR3 sequences, 10% occurring once. Here the sequenced sample was PBMCs from the stem cell graft donor, taken from the stem cell graft. These receptors were collected from a human donor who donated a stem cell graft to a child with acute myeloid leukemia.

This clonotype has at least ten counts. The chain recombines TRBV5-1 with TRBJ2-1, with 10 bases identical to TRBD1. V gave up 4 bases and J gave up 7 bases; unmatched junction bases: 8. Per germline, CDR1 SGHRS and CDR2 YFSETQ. CDR3 size: 15 residues. CDR3 nucleotides: TGCGCCAGCAGCGAGGGGGGGACAGGGGTGAATGAGCAGTTCTTC. Translated, it gives CASSEGGTGVNEQFF.

This clonotype was observed a few times. The J gene is TRBJ1-6, the V gene TRBV12-3 or TRBV12-4; D is undetermined. The CDR3 runs to 12 residues. V lost 5 bases to trimming and J lost 7 bases, with 6 bases between them. CDR3 protein: CASSQHNSPLHF. The CDR3 coding sequence is TGTGCCAGCAGTCAACACAATTCACCCCTCCACTTT.

This clonotype was seen only a few times. The rearrangement uses TRBV30 and TRBJ2-4; D remains unclear. This CDR3 has 12 residues. Between the trimmed V and J ends, which lost 1 base and 5 bases, there was a span of 6 bases. In germline, CDR1 is GTSNPN, CDR2 SVGIG (reference sequence). The CDR3 DNA reads TGTGCCTGGAGTGCCCGGGAAAACATTCAGTACTTC. Translating it yields CAWSARENIQYF. Filled out from reference TRBV30 and TRBJ2-4, the complete variable domain reads SQTIHQWPATLVQPVGSPLSLECTVEGTSNPNLYWYRQAAGRGLQLLFYSVGIGQISSEVPQNLSASRPQDRQFILSSKKLLLSDSGFYLCAWSARENIQYFGAGTRLSVL.

This clonotype was observed a few times. This chain's CDR3 is CASSSGRAHEQYF. In nucleotides, the CDR3 is TGTGCCAGCAGTAGCGGGAGGGCCCACGAGCAGTACTTC. V gene TRBV25-1 combines with J gene TRBJ2-7; 10 bases map to TRBD2. CDR3 length: 13 amino acids. Germline V lookup: CDR1 MGHDK, CDR2 SYGVNS. Unmatched junction bases numbered 3, after V lost 5 bases and J lost 5 bases.

This clonotype showed up just a few times. This chain connects TRBV12-3 or TRBV12-4 to TRBJ2-7; 7 bases line up with TRBD1. The CDR3 has 16 residues. J lost 3 bases, V lost 2 bases, and 10 bases had no gene match. The CDR3 protein is CASSLQRQGPLYEQYF. Written as DNA, the CDR3 is TGTGCCAGCAGTTTACAGCGACAGGGCCCACTCTACGAGCAGTACTTC.

This clonotype was observed a handful of times. The J gene is TRBJ2-2, the V gene TRBV7-2; no firm D call. This CDR3 contains 14 residues. V gave up 2 bases and J gave up 6 bases, with 10 bases separating them. CDR1 SGHTA and CDR2 FQGNSA come from the germline V gene. The CDR3 nucleotides read TGTGCCAGCAGCTTACAGACCGCGTCCGGGGAGCTGTTTTTT. It codes for CASSLQTASGELFF.

The genes are TRBV28 and TRBJ2-7; no firm D call. Germline assignment: CDR1 MDHEN and CDR2 SYDVKM. The V gene lost 3 bases and the J gene lost 0 bases, with 15 bases spanning the gap. There are 16 residues in the CDR3. CDR3 in amino acids: CASSFPRVVRSYEQYF. For the CDR3, the DNA is TGTGCCAGCAGTTTCCCCCGAGTGGTTCGCTCCTACGAGCAGTACTTC.

This chain's CDR3 is CASSSYTGTSGSHSEQFF. CDR3 nucleotides: TGTGCCAGCAGTTCTTATACCGGGACTAGCGGGTCTCACTCCGAGCAGTTCTTC. V usage is TRBV6-5 and J usage is TRBJ2-1, with 12 bases matching TRBD2. The germline V gene has CDR1 MNHEY and CDR2 SVGAGI. V trimming: 4 bases; J trimming: 10 bases; junction bases outside the gene matches: 17. The CDR3 consists of 18 residues.

This clonotype was seen many times. The chain is built from TRBV12-3 or TRBV12-4 and TRBJ2-4; 8 positions match TRBD1. The CDR3 runs 15 residues. V lost 6 bases to trimming and J lost 3 bases; unmatched junction nucleotides: 7. This chain's CDR3 is CASRLTGALKNIQYF. In DNA form, the CDR3 reads TGTGCCAGCAGATTGACAGGGGCCCTCAAAAACATTCAGTACTTC.

The genes are TRBV6-5 and TRBJ1-1, with a weak D call TRBD1 (6 bases). This CDR3 has 14 residues. Germline V lookup: CDR1 MNHEY, CDR2 SVGAGI. The V end lost 4 bases, the J end lost 6 bases, and 15 bases lay between the germline ends. CDR3 nucleotides: TGTGCCAGCAGTTTGGGCCTAGGGGGGGCTGAAGCTTTCTTT. Translating gives CASSLGLGGAEAFF.

The chain links TRBV28 to TRBJ1-2; tentative D call: TRBD1 (5 bases). CDR1 is MDHEN, CDR2 SYDVKM, per germline. CDR3 size: 15 residues. V dropped 5 bases and J dropped 8 bases, with 21 bases sitting between them. The chain's CDR3 is CASSPRRGSRRGYTF. The CDR3 DNA reads as TGTGCCAGCAGTCCCAGGCGGGGGTCGAGGAGGGGCTACACCTTC.

This clonotype was recorded a few times. This rearrangement joins TRBV6-1 to TRBJ1-2, with 7 nucleotides matching TRBD1. The CDR3 sequence is 15 residues long. V was clipped by 2 bases and J by 5 bases; unmatched bases: 8. Germline V gene data show CDR1 as MNHNS and CDR2 as SASEGT. The CDR3 reads CASSEQGGTAYGYTF. DNA for the CDR3: TGTGCCAGCAGTGAACAAGGCGGGACAGCTTATGGCTACACCTTC.

V gene TRBV14 combines with J gene TRBJ1-1, with TRBD1 matching 9 bases. Germline loops: CDR1 SGHDN, CDR2 FVKESK. The trim removed 3 bases at V and 3 bases at J, leaving 2 bases unmatched. CDR3 size: 14 residues. CDR3 protein: CASSQGQGHTEAFF. CDR3 DNA sequence: TGTGCCAGCAGCCAGGGACAGGGCCACACTGAAGCTTTCTTT.

This clonotype was detected a few times. The genes are TRBV5-1 and TRBJ2-7; D may match TRBD1 or TRBD2 (5 bases each). Per germline, CDR1 SGHRS and CDR2 YFSETQ. The CDR3 is made up of 13 amino acids. V lost 4 bases, J lost 5 bases, and 13 bases lay in between. The CDR3 DNA reads as TGCGCCAGCAGCGGGGACGTTTCCCACGAGCAGTACTTC. Encoded protein: CASSGDVSHEQYF. The whole variable domain, filled in from reference TRBV5-1 and TRBJ2-7, reads KAGVTQTPRYLIKTRGQQVTLSCSPISGHRSVSWYQQTPGQGLQFLFEYFSETQRNKGNFPGRFSGRQFSNSRSEMNVSTLELGDSALYLCASSGDVSHEQYFGPGTRLTVT.

V usage is TRBV27 and J usage is TRBJ1-6, with TRBD1 matching 8 bases. The CDR3 consists of 16 residues. Trimming removed 6 bases from V and 6 bases from J; junction bases left unmatched: 10. Germline values: CDR1 MNHEY, CDR2 SMNVEV (reference sequence). The CDR3, as DNA: TGTGCCAGCAGCCCGGGAGACAGGGGATTTAATTCACCCCTCCACTTT. This translates into CASSPGDRGFNSPLHF.

The chain links TRBV24-1 to TRBJ2-5, with D perhaps given as TRBD1 or TRBD2 (5 bases each). The CDR3 is made up of 12 amino acids. V dropped 2 bases and J dropped 5 bases, with 5 bases sitting between them. Germline loops: CDR1 KGHDR, CDR2 SFDVKD. The CDR3 DNA reads TGTGCCACCAGTGATTGGGGGGAGACCCAGTACTTC. This codes for CATSDWGETQYF.

The J gene is TRBJ2-3, the V gene TRBV7-2, with 7 bases fitting TRBD2. There are 15 residues in the CDR3. Trimming took 2 bases from V and 4 from J; bases not matched to a gene: 6. Germline lookup yields CDR1 SGHTA and CDR2 FQGNSA. The CDR3 DNA reads as TGTGCCAGCAGCTTATTCCTGCGGGAGTCAGATACGCAGTATTTT. Amino acid sequence: CASSLFLRESDTQYF. Filled out from reference TRBV7-2 and TRBJ2-3, the complete variable domain reads GAGVSQSPSNKVTEKGKDVELRCDPISGHTALYWYRQSLGQGLEFLIYFQGNSAPDKSGLPSDRFSAERTGGSVSTLTIQRTQQEDSAVYLCASSLFLRESDTQYFGPGTRLTVL.